This TCR beta chain was profiled in a study of blood T cells in healthy people across ages. Looking at the study overall: Template switching recovered approximately one barcoded beta molecule for every two T cells. Study outcomes and limitations: The study found more naive CD4+ cells and higher diversity in long-lived than aged donors. There was a strong correlation between TCR beta diversity and naive T cell percentage.

Trimming left V 3 bases short and J 5 bases short, with 20 bases between. The germline V gene encodes CDR1 SQVTM and CDR2 ANQGSEA. The CDR3 is made up of 16 amino acids. In the case of this clonotype: Its antigen remains unknown. Since a much larger clone is just one base distant, this may be a read error.

Next came a second PCR, run for roughly 7 to 12 cycles, which used a sample-barcoded 5' primer along with a J-beta primer mix. From the 5' RACE reads, TCRdb called clonotypes with MiXCR, one entry per CDR3 protein. This table has 1,800,000 or so distinct CDR3 sequences, approximately 40% appearing once. Sample: blood. This chain links TRBV29-1 with TRBJ2-1; D perhaps matches TRBD2 (5 bases). The TCR sequence derives from a human donor in good health. The CDR3 reads CSVDSPDGLTHNEQFF. CDR3 DNA sequence: TGCAGCGTTGATTCACCGGACGGACTGACCCACAATGAGCAGTTCTTC.